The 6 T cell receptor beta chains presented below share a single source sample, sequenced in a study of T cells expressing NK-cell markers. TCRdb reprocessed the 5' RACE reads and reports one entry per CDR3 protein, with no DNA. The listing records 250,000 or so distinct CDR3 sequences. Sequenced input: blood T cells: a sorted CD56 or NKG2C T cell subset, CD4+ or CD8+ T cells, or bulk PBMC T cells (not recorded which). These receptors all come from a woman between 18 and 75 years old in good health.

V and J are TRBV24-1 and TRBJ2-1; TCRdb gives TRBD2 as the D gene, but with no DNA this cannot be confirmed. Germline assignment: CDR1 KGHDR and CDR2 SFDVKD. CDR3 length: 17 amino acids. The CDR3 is CATPDGLAGSSYNEQFF.

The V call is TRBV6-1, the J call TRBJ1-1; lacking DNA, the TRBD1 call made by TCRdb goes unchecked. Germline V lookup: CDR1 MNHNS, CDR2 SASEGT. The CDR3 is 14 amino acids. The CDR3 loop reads CASSTTGTVTEAFF.

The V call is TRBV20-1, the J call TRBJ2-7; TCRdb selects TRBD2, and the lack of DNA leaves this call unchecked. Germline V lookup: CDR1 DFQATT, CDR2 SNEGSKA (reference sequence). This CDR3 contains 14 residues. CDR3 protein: CSARPTSAASKQYF.

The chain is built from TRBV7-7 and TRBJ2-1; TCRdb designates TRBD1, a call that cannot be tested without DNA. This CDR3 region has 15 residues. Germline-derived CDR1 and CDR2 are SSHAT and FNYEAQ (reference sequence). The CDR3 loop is CASSPGTGRSYEQFF.

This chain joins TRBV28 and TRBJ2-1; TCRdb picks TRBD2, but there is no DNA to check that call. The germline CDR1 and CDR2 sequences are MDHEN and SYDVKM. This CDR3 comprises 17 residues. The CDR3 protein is CASSLGGANLLVNEQFF.

The CDR3 loop reads CAISKEGGGRAETQYF. The chain uses TRBV10-3 and TRBJ2-5; TCRdb's D call of TRBD1 is untestable without DNA. Germline V CDR1 and CDR2: ENHRY, SYGVKD. This CDR3 is built from 16 residues.